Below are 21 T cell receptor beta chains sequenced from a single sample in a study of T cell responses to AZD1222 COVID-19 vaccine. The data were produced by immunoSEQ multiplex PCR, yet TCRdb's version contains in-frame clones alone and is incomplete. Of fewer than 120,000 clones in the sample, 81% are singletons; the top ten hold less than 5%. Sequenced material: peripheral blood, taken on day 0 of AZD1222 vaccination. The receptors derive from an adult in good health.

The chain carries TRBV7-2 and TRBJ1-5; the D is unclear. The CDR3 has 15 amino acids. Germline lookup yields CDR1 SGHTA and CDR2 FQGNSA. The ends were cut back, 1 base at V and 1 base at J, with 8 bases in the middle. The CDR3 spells CASSLGGTSNQPQHF. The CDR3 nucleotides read TGTGCCAGCAGCTTAGGAGGCACCAGCAATCAGCCCCAGCATTTT.

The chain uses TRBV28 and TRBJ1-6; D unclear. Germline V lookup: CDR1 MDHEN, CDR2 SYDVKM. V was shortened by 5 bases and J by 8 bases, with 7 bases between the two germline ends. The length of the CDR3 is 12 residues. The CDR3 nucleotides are TGTGCCAGCAGTCCTGGCTATTCACCCCTCCACTTT. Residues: CASSPGYSPLHF. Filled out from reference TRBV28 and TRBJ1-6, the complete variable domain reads DVKVTQSSRYLVKRTGEKVFLECVQDMDHENMFWYRQDPGLGLRLIYFSYDVKMKEKGDIPEGYSVSREKKERFSLILESASTNQTSMYLCASSPGYSPLHFGNGTRLTVT.

This chain's CDR3 is CASSQSGQTSYEQYF. In DNA, the CDR3 is TGTGCCAGCAGCCAATCGGGCCAGACCTCCTACGAGCAGTACTTC. The chain links TRBV3-1 (or the pseudogene TRBV3-2) to TRBJ2-7; no clear D gene. The V gene lost 2 bases and the J gene lost 0 bases, with 11 bases spanning the gap. CDR3 length: 15 residues. In germline, CDR1 is LGHDT, CDR2 YNNKEL (reference sequence).

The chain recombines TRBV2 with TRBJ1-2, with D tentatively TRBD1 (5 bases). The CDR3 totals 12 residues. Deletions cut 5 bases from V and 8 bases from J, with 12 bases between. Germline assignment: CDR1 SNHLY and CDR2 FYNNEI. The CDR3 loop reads CASSLGVGGYTF. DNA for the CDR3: TGTGCCAGCAGTTTGGGGGTAGGAGGCTACACCTTC.

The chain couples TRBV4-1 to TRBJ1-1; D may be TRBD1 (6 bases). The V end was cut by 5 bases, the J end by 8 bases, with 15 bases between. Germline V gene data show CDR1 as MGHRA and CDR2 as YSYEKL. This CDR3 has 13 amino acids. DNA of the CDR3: TGCGCCAGCAGCGTCACAGGGCGGTGGGAAGCTTTCTTT. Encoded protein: CASSVTGRWEAFF.

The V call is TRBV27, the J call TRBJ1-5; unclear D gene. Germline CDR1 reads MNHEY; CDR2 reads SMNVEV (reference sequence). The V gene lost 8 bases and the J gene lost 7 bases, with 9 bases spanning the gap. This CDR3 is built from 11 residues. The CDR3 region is CASGTRQPQHF. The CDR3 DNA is TGTGCCAGCGGAACCCGACAGCCCCAGCATTTT.

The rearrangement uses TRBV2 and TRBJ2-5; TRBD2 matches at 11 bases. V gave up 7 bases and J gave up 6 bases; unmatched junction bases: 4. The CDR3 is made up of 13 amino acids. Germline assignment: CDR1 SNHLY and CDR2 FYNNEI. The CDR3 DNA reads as TGTGCCAGCAACGGACTAGCGGGTCAGACCCAGTACTTC. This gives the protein CASNGLAGQTQYF.

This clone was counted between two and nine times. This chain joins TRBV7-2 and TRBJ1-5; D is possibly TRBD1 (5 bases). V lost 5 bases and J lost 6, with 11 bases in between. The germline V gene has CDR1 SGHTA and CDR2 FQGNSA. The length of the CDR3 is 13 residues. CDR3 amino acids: CASSGSQGQPQHF. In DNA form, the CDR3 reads TGTGCCAGCAGCGGATCCCAGGGTCAGCCCCAGCATTTT. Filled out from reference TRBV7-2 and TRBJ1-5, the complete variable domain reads GAGVSQSPSNKVTEKGKDVELRCDPISGHTALYWYRQSLGQGLEFLIYFQGNSAPDKSGLPSDRFSAERTGGSVSTLTIQRTQQEDSAVYLCASSGSQGQPQHFGDGTRLSIL.

As DNA, the CDR3 is TGTGCCAGCAGTGGTCAGATGGTTTACAATGAGCAGTTCTTC. This translates into CASSGQMVYNEQFF. The J gene is TRBJ2-1, the V gene TRBV6-2 or TRBV6-3, with D unresolved. Germline V gives CDR1 MNHEY, CDR2 SVGEGT. The V end was cut by 5 bases, the J end by 4 bases, with 12 bases between. The CDR3 consists of 14 residues.

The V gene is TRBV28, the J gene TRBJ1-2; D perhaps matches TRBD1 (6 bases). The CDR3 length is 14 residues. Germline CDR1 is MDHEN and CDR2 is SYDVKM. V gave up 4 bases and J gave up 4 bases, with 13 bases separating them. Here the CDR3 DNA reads TGTGCCAGCAGTTCAGGACAGAGCCGCTATGGCTACACCTTC. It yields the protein CASSSGQSRYGYTF.

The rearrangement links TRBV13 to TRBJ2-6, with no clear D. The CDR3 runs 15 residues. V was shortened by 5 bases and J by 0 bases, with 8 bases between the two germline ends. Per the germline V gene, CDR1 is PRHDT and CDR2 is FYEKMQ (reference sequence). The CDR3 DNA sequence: TGTGCCAGCAGCGCGGCTTTCTCTGGGGCCAACGTCCTGACTTTC. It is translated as CASSAAFSGANVLTF.

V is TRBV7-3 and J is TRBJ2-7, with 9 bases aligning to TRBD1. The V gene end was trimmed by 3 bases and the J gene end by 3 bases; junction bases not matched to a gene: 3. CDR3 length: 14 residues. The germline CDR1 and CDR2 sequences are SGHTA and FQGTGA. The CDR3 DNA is TGTGCCAGCAGCTTGGGACAGGGCGGCTACGAGCAGTACTTC. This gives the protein CASSLGQGGYEQYF.

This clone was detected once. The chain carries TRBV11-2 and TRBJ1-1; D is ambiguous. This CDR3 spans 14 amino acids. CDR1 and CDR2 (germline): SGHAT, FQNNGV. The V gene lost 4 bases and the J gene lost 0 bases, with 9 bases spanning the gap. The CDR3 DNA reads TGTGCCAGCAGCTCACAGTTATTGAACACTGAAGCTTTCTTT. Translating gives CASSSQLLNTEAFF.

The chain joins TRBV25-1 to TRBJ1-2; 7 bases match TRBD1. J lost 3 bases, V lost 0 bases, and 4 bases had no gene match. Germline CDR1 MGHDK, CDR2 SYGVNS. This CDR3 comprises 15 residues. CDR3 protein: CASSEYTGVHYGYTF. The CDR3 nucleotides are TGTGCCAGCAGTGAATACACAGGGGTGCACTATGGCTACACCTTC.

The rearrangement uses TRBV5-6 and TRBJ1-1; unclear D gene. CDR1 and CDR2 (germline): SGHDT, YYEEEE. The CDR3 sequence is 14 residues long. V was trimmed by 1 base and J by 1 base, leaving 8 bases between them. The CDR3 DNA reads TGTGCCAGCAGCTTGAGTATCTCGAACACTGAAGCTTTCTTT. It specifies CASSLSISNTEAFF.

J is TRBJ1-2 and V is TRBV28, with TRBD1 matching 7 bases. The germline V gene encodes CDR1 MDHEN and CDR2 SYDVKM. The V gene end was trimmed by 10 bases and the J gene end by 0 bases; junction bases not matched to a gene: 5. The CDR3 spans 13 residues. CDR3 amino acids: CAIFRGTNYGYTF. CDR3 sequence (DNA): TGTGCCATCTTCAGGGGGACTAACTATGGCTACACCTTC.

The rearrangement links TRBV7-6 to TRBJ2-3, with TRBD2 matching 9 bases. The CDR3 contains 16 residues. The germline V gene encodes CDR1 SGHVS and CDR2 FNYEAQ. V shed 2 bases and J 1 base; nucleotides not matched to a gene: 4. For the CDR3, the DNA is TGTGCCAGCAGCTTACTTGCGGGAGGGGGCACAGATACGCAGTATTTT. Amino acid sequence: CASSLLAGGGTDTQYF.

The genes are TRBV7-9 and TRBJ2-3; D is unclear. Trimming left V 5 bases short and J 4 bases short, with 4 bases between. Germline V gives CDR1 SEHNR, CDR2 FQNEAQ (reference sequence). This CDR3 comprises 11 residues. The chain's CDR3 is CASSLPDTQYF. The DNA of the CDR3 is TGTGCCAGCAGCCTCCCAGATACGCAGTATTTT.

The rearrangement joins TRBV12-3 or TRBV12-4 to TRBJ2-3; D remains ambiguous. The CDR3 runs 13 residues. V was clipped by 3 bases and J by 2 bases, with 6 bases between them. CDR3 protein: CASSLLLTDTQYF. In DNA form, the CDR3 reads TGTGCCAGCAGTTTGTTGCTCACAGATACGCAGTATTTT.

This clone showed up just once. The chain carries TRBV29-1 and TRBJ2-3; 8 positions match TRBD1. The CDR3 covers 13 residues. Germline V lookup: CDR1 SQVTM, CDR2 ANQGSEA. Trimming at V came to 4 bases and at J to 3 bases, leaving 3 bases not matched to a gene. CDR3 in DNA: TGCAGCGTTGTCCAGGGGGCAACAGATACGCAGTATTTT. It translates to CSVVQGATDTQYF.

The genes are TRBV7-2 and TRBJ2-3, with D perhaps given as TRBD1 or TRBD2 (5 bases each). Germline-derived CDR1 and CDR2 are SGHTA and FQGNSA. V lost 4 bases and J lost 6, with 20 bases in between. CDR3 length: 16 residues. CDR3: CASSSRGGTLGDTQYF. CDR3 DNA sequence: TGTGCCAGCAGCTCCAGAGGTGGGACCCTGGGGGATACGCAGTATTTT.